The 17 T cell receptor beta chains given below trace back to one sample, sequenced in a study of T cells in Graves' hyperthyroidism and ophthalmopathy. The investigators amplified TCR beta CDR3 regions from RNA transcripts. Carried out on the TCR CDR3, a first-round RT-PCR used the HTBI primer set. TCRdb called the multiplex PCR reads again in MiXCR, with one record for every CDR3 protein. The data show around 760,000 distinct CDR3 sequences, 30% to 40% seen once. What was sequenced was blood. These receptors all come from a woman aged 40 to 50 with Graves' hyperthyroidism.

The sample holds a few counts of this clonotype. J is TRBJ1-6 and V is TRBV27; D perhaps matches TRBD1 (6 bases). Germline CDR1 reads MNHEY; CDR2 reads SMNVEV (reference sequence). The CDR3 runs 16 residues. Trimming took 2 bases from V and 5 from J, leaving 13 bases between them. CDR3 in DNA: TGTGCCAGCAGTTTAGGCGTCGGACAGCATAATTCACCCCTCCACTTT. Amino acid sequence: CASSLGVGQHNSPLHF.

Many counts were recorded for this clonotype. The CDR3 region has the DNA TGTGCCAGCAGACAGGGGGCAGGGACTGAAGCTTTCTTT. Amino acid sequence: CASRQGAGTEAFF. The V and J genes are TRBV6-4 and TRBJ1-1, with 9 bases matching TRBD1. J was trimmed by 5 bases and V by 6 bases; bases with no gene match: 4. CDR1 is MRHNA, CDR2 SNTAGT, per germline. The CDR3 is made up of 13 amino acids.

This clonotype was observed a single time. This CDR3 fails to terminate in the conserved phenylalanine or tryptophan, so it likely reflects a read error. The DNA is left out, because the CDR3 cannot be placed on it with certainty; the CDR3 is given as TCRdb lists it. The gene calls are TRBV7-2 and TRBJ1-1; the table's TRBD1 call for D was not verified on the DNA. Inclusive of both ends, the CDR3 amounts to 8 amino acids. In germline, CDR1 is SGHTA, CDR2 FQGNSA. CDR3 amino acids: CASSPGAG.

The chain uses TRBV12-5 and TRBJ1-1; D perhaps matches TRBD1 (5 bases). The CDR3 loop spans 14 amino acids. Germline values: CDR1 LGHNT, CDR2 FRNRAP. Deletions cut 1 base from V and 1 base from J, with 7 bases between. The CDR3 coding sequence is TGTGCTAGTGGTTTGGGGGGCGCGAACACTGAAGCTTTCTTT. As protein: CASGLGGANTEAFF. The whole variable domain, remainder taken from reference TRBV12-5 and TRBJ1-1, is DARVTQTPRHKVTEMGQEVTMRCQPILGHNTVFWYRQTMMQGLELLAYFRNRAPLDDSGMPKDRFSAEMPDATLATLKIQPSEPRDSAVYFCASGLGGANTEAFFGQGTRLTVV.

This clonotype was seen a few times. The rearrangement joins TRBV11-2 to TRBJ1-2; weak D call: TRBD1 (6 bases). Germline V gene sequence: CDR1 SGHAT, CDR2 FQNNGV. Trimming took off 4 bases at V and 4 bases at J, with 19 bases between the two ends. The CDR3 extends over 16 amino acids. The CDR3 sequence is CASSSVSPGALYGYTF. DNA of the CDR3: TGTGCCAGCAGCTCAGTATCCCCAGGGGCCCTCTATGGCTACACCTTC.

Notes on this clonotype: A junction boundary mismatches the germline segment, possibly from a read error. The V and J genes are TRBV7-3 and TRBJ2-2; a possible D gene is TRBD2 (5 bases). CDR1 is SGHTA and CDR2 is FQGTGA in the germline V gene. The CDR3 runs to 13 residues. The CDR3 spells CASEDFNTGKLFF. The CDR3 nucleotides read TGTGCCAGCGAGGACTTCAACACCGGGAAGCTGTTTTTT.

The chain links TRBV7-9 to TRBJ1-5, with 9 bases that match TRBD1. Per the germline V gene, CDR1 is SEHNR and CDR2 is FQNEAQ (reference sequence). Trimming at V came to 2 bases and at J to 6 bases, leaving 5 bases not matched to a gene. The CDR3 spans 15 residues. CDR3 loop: CASSLTGTGPQPQHF. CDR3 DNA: TGTGCCAGCAGCTTAACCGGGACAGGGCCTCAGCCCCAGCATTTT.

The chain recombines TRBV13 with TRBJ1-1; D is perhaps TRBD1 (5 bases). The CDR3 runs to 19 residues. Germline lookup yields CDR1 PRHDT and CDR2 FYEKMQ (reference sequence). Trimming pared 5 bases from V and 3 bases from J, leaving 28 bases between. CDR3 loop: CASSRTGYTPMREDTEAFF. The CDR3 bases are TGTGCCAGCAGCCGAACAGGTTATACACCGATGAGAGAGGACACTGAAGCTTTCTTT. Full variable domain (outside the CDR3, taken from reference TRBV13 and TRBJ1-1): AAGVIQSPRHLIKEKRETATLKCYPIPRHDTVYWYQQGPGQDPQFLISFYEKMQSDKGSIPDRFSAQQFSDYHSELNMSSLELGDSALYFCASSRTGYTPMREDTEAFFGQGTRLTVV.

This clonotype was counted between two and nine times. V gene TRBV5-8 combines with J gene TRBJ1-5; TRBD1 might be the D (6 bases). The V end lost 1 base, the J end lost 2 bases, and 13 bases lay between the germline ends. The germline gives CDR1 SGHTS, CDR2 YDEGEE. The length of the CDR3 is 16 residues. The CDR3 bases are TGTGCCAGCAGCTTGTCCACAGGGACGGGCAATCAGCCCCAGCATTTT. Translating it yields CASSLSTGTGNQPQHF. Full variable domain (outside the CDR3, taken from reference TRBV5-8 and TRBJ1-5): EAGVTQSPTHLIKTRGQQATLRCSPISGHTSVYWYQQALGLGLQFLLWYDEGEERNRGNFPPRFSGRQFPNYSSELNVNALELEDSALYLCASSLSTGTGNQPQHFGDGTRLSIL.

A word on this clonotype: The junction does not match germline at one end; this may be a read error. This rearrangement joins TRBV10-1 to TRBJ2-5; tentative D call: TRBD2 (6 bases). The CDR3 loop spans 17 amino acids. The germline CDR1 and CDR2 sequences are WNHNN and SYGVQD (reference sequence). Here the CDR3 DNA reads TGTGCCAGCAGCTTAAACCCCTGGGGGGTCACCCAAGAGACCCAGTACTTC. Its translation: CASSLNPWGVTQETQYF.

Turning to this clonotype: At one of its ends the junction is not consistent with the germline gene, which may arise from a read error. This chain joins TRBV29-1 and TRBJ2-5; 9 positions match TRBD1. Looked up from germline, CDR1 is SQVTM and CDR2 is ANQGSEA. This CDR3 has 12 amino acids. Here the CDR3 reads CSVKDRGEIQYF. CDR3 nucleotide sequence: TGCAGCGTGAAGGACAGGGGAGAGATCCAGTACTTC.

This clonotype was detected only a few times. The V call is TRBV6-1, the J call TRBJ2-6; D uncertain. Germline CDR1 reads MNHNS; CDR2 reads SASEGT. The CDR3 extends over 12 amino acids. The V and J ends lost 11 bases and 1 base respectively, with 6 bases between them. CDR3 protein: CAVVSGANVLTF. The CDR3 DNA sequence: TGTGCCGTAGTTTCTGGGGCCAACGTCCTGACTTTC.

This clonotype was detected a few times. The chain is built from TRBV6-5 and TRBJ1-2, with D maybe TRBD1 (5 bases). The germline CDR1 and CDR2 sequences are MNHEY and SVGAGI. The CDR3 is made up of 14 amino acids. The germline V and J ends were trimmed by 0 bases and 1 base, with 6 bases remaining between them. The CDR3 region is CASSYSRVNYGYTF. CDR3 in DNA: TGTGCCAGCAGTTACTCCAGGGTTAACTATGGCTACACCTTC.

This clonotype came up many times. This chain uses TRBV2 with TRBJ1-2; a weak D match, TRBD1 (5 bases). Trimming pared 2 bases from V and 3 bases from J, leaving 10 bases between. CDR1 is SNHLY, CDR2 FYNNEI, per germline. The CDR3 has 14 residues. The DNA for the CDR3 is TGTGCCAGCAGTGAACTAAGACAGTACTATGGCTACACCTTC. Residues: CASSELRQYYGYTF.

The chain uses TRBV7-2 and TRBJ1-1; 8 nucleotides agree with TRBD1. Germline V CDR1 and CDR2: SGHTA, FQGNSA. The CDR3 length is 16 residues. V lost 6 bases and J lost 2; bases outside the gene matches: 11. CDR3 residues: CASSPHPGTGNTEAFF. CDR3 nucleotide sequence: TGTGCCAGCAGTCCCCATCCCGGGACAGGAAACACTGAAGCTTTCTTT.

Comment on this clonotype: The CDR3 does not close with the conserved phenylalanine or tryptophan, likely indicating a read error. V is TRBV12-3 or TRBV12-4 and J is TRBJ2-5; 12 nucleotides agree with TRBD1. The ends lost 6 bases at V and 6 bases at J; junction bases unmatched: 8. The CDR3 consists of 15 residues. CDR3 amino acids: CASRPPGQGAQTQYL. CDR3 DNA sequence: TGTGCCAGCAGGCCTCCGGGACAGGGGGCACAGACCCAGTACCTC.

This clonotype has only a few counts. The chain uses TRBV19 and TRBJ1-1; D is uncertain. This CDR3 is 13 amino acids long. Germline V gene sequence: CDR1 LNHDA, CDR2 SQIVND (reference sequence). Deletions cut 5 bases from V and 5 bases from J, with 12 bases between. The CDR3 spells CASSLRRETEAFF. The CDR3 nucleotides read TGTGCCAGTAGTCTCCGGAGGGAGACTGAAGCTTTCTTT. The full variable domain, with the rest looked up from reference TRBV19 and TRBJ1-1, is DGGITQSPKYLFRKEGQNVTLSCEQNLNHDAMYWYRQDPGQGLRLIYYSQIVNDFQKGDIAEGYSVSREKKESFPLTVTSAQKNPTAFYLCASSLRRETEAFFGQGTRLTVV.